Following are 5 T cell receptor beta chains from one sample sequenced in a study of CD8 T cells in Susac syndrome. Reverse transcription of roughly 0.5 to 1 ug RNA was carried out with random hexamers. In TCRdb, the immunoSEQ multiplex PCR reads were re-called with MiXCR into one record per CDR3 protein. The sample holds about 150,000 distinct CDR3 sequences, approximately 95% seen once. Material: CD4+ T cells from PBMCs. The origin of the receptors is a human donor with Susac syndrome.

The chain recombines TRBV4-3 with TRBJ2-2; no clear D gene. The length of the CDR3 is 11 residues. V shed 1 base and J shed 7 bases, with 1 base lying between them. Germline CDR1 and CDR2: LGHNA and YSLEER. The CDR3 nucleotides read TGCGCCAGCAGCCAAGTCGGGGAGCTGTTTTTT. This sequence encodes CASSQVGELFF.

In nucleotides, the CDR3 is TGTGCCAGCTCGGAATGGGGAGATGAAAAACTGTTTTTT. It codes for CASSEWGDEKLFF. The J gene is TRBJ1-4, the V gene TRBV18; no clear D. CDR3 size: 13 residues. Per the germline V gene, CDR1 is KGHSH and CDR2 is LQKENI. V shed 6 bases and J shed 6 bases, with 11 bases lying between them.

CDR3 nucleotides: TGTGCCACCAGCAGAGATCCGGGGCCCCAAGAGACCCAGTACTTC. Its protein is CATSRDPGPQETQYF. V gene TRBV15 combines with J gene TRBJ2-5; D is perhaps TRBD1 or TRBD2 (5 bases each). V shed 0 bases and J shed 1 base, with 9 bases lying between them. The CDR3 has 15 amino acids. Germline V lookup: CDR1 LNHNV, CDR2 YYDKDF (reference sequence).

The chain combines TRBV29-1 with TRBJ2-1; the D is unclear. The CDR3 is 14 amino acids. Per the germline V gene, CDR1 is SQVTM and CDR2 is ANQGSEA. V lost 4 bases and J 4 bases, leaving 14 bases between the germline ends. The DNA for the CDR3 is TGCAGCGTTGTTGGTCAGGATCGGTACAATGAGCAGTTCTTC. It specifies CSVVGQDRYNEQFF.

The chain uses TRBV20-1 and TRBJ1-4; D is unresolved. CDR3 length: 12 residues. With 3 bases removed from V and 7 bases from J, the gap between germline ends came to 9 bases. CDR1 is DFQATT and CDR2 is SNEGSKA in the germline V gene (reference sequence). CDR3 nucleotide sequence: TGCAGTGCTAGGGAGGACGGTGAAAAACTGTTTTTT. Its protein product is CSAREDGEKLFF.